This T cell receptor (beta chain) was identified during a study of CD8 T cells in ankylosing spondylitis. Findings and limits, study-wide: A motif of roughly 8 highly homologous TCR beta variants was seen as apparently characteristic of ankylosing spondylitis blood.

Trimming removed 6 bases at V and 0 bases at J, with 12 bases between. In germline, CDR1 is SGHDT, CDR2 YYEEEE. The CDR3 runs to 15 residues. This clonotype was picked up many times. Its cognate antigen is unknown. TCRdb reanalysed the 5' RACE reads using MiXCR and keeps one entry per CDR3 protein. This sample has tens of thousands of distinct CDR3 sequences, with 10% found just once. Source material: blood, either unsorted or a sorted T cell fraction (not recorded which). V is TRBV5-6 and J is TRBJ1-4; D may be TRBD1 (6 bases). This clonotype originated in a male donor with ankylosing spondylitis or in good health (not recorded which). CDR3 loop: CASTRDISTNEKLFF. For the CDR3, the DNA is TGTGCCAGCACCCGGGACATCTCAACTAATGAAAAACTGTTTTTT.